This T cell receptor beta chain stems from a study of T-cell reconstitution after alpha-beta-depleted transplantation in children. Whole-study findings and limits: Newly made T cells mostly supplied T-cell counts and diversity one year after transplant. The study reportedly traced alpha-beta T cells about two months after transplant to several hundred expanded graft clones. Surviving recipient T cells and thymic progenitors accounted for the high day-60 TCRbeta diversity observed in some patients.

The authors prepared the TCRbeta library with unique molecular identifiers. A single record per CDR3 protein comes from TCRdb applying MiXCR to the PCR reads. The sample carries 450,000 to 700,000 distinct CDR3 sequences, roughly 27% recorded once. Note on this clonotype: The antigen remains undetermined.

V shed 7 bases, J shed 4 bases, and the junction held 6 bases outside the gene matches. The CDR3 loop spans 16 amino acids. The sequenced sample was PBMCs, obtained before TCRalphabeta/CD19-depleted stem cell transplant. The chain is built from TRBV12-3 or TRBV12-4 and TRBJ2-1; 14 bases fit TRBD2. This TCR was recovered from a boy under two years old with Wiskott-Aldrich syndrome, due to receive a stem cell transplant. In DNA form, the CDR3 reads TGTGCCAGCAACCCGACTAGCGGGAGGGGATACAATGAGCAGTTCTTC. It codes for CASNPTSGRGYNEQFF.